This T cell receptor beta chain was recovered during a study of vaccination and CD4 T cells after COVID-19. Study details: Post-COVID sampling occurred a median about 100 days after diagnosis (range 35 to 161).

Treatment meaning: roughly ten-day PBMC culture with coronavirus spike peptide pools or control peptides (ViraFEST assay). A note on this clonotype: Its antigen is undetermined.

CDR1 and CDR2 from the germline V gene are MDHEN and SYDVKM. This CDR3 is built from 15 residues. V was pared by 6 bases and J by 0 bases, with 5 bases of the junction left unmatched. Findings and limits, study-wide: Rising from around 20 to 38, the median of SARS-CoV-2-reactive clonotypes did not change significantly. Looking at convalescent patients, 304 of their 307 vaccine-specific clones were spike mono-reactive.

At the Johns Hopkins FTIC core, DNA taken from cultured CD4+ T cells was sequenced by way of the Oncomine TCR Beta short-read assay. TCRdb processed the PCR reads anew with MiXCR; each CDR3 protein has one entry. Of 21,000 or so distinct CDR3 sequences in the sample, around 48% were seen once. The J gene is TRBJ1-3, the V gene TRBV28; 7 bases are a match to TRBD1. Material: CD4+ T cells from blood, cultured in vitro. This TCR was sampled from a human donor who had recovered from COVID-19. CDR3 protein: CASSSPGGSGNTIYF. The CDR3 nucleotides are TGTGCCAGCAGCTCCCCAGGGGGCTCTGGAAACACCATATATTTT.